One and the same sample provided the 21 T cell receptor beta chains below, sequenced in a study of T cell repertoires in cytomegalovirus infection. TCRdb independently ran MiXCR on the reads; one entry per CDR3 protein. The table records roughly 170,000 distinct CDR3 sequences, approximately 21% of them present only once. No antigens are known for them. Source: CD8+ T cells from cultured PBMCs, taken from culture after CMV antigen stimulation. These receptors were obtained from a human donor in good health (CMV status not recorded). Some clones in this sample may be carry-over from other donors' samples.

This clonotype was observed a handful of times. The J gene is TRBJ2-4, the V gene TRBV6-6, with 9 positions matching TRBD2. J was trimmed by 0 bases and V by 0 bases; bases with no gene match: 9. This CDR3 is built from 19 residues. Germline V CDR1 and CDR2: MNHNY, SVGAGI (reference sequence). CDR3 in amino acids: CASSYSTPSGTIAKNIQYF. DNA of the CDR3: TGTGCCAGCAGTTACTCGACACCTAGCGGGACAATAGCCAAAAACATTCAGTACTTC.

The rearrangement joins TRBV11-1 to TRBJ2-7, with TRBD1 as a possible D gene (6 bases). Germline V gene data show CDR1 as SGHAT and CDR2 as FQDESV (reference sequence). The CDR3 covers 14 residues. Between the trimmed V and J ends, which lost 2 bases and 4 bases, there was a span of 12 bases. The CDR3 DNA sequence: TGTGCCAGCAGCTTACCGAACAGGGCTTACGAGCAGTACTTC. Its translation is CASSLPNRAYEQYF.

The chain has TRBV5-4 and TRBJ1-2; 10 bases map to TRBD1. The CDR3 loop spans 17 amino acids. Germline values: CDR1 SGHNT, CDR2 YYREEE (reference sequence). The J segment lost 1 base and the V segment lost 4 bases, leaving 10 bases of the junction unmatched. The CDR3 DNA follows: TGTGCCAGCAGCGATGAGGAGTGGACAGGGGGTAACTATGGCTACACCTTC. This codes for CASSDEEWTGGNYGYTF.

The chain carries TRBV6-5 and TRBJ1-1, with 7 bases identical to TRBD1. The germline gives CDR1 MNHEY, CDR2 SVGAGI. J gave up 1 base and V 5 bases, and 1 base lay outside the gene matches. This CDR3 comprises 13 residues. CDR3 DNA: TGTGCCAGCAGTAGACAGGGGAACACTGAAGCTTTCTTT. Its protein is CASSRQGNTEAFF.

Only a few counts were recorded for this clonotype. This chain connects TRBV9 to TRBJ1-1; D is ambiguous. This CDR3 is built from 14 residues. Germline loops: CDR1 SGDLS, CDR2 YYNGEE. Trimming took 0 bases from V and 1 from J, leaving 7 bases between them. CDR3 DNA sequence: TGTGCCAGCAGCGTAGTACGCGGGAACACTGAAGCTTTCTTT. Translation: CASSVVRGNTEAFF.

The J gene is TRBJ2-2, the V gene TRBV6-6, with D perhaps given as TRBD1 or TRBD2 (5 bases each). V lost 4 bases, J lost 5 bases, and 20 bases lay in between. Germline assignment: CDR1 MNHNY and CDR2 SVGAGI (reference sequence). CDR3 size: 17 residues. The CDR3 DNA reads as TGTGCCAGCAGTTTCGGTGTGGGGGAGCGAAGGACCGGGGAGCTGTTTTTT. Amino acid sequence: CASSFGVGERRTGELFF.

CDR3 bases: TGTGCTAGTGGTTTGGCCCCATCAGGGGGCATTAGGGACACTGAAGCTTTCTTT. Translating it yields CASGLAPSGGIRDTEAFF. This chain uses TRBV12-5 with TRBJ1-1; 8 nucleotides agree with TRBD1. CDR3 length: 18 amino acids. Trimming at V came to 1 base and at J to 3 bases, leaving 13 bases not matched to a gene. Germline-derived CDR1 and CDR2 are LGHNT and FRNRAP.

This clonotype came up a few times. CDR3 amino acids: CASSYDRALGNTGELFF. CDR3 DNA sequence: TGTGCCAGCAGTTACGACAGGGCGTTGGGTAACACCGGGGAGCTGTTTTTT. The genes are TRBV6-5 and TRBJ2-2, with TRBD1 matching 7 bases. In germline, CDR1 is MNHEY, CDR2 SVGAGI. The V and J ends lost 2 bases and 2 bases, in that order; junction bases with no gene match: 8. The CDR3 runs to 17 residues.

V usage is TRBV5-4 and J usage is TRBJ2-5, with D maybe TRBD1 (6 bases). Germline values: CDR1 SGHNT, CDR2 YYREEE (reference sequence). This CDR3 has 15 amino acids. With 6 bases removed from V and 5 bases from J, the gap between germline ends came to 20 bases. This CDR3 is CASIPVGKGVETQYF. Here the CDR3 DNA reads TGTGCCAGCATCCCCGTAGGGAAGGGGGTGGAGACCCAGTACTTC.

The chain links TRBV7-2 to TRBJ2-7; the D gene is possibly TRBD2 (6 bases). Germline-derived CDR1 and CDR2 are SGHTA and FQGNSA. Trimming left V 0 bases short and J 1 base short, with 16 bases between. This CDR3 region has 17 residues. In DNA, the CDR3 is TGTGCCAGCAGCTTAGCCCCGGGGGAGCCGGGTTCCTACGAGCAGTACTTC. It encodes CASSLAPGEPGSYEQYF.

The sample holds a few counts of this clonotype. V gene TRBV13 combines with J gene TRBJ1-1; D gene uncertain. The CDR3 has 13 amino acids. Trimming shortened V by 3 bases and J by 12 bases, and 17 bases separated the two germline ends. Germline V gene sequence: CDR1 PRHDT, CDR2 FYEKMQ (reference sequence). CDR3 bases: TGTGCCAGCAGCTTCCTACAGAAAAAGGAACCTTTCTTT. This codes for CASSFLQKKEPFF.

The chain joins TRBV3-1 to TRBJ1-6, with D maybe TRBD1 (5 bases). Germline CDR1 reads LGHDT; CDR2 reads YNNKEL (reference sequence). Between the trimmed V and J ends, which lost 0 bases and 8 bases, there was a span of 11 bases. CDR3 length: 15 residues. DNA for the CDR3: TGTGCCAGCAGCCAAGAGGCAGGGAGTCATTCACCCCTCCACTTT. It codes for CASSQEAGSHSPLHF.

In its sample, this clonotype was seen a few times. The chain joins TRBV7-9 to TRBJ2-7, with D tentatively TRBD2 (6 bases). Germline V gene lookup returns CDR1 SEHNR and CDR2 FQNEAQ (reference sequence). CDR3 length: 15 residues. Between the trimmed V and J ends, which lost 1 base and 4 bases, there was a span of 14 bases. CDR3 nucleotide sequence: TGTGCCAGCAGCTTAGTGGAGGGTAGGGAATACGAGCAGTACTTC. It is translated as CASSLVEGREYEQYF. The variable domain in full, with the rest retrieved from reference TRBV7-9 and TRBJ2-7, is DTGVSQNPRHKITKRGQNVTFRCDPISEHNRLYWYRQTLGQGPEFLTYFQNEAQLEKSRLLSDRFSAERPKGSFSTLEIQRTEQGDSAMYLCASSLVEGREYEQYFGPGTRLTVT.

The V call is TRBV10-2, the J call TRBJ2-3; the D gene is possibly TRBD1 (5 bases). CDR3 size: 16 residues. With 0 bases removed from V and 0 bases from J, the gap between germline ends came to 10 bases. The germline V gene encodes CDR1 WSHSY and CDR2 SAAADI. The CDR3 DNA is TGCGCCAGCAGTGAGTCAGGGGCCTTAAGCACAGATACGCAGTATTTT. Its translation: CASSESGALSTDTQYF.

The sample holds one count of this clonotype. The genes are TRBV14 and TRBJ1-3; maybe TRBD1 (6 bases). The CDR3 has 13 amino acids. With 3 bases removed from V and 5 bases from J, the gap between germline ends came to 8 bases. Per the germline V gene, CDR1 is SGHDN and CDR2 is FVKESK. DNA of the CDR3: TGTGCCAGCAGCCAGGGGGCTAGAAACACCATATATTTT. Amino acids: CASSQGARNTIYF.

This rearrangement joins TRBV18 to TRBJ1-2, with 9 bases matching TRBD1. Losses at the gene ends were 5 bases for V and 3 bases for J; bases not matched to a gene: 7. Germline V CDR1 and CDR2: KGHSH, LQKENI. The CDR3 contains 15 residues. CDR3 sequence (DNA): TGTGCCAGCTCATCCCCGACAGGGGGGGACTATGGCTACACCTTC. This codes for CASSSPTGGDYGYTF.

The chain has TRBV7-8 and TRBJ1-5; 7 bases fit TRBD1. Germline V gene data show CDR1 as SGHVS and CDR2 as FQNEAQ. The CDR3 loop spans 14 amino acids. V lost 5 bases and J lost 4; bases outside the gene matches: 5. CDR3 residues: CASSPGQLNQPQHF. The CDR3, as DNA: TGTGCCAGCAGCCCGGGACAGCTAAATCAGCCCCAGCATTTT.

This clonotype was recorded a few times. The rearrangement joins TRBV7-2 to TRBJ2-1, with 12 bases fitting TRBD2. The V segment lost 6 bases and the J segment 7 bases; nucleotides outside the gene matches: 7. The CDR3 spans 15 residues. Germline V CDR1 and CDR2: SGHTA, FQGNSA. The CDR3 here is CASRSSGGARNEQFF. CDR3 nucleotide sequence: TGTGCCAGCAGGTCTAGCGGGGGGGCCAGAAATGAGCAGTTCTTC.

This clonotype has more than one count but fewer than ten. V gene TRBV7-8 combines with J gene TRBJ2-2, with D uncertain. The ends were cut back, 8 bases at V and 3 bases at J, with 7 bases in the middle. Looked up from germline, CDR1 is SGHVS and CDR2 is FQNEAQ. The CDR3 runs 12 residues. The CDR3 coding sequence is TGTGCCAGCTCCGAGGACACCGGGGAGCTGTTTTTT. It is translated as CASSEDTGELFF.

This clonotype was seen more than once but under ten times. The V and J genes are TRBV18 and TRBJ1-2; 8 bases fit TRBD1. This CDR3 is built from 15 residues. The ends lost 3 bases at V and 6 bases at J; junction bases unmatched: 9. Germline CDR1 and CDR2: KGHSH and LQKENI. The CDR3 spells CASSPGQGIANGYTF. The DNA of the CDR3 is TGTGCCAGCTCACCCGGACAGGGTATTGCGAATGGCTACACCTTC. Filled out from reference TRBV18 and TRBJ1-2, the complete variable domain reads NAGVMQNPRHLVRRRGQEARLRCSPMKGHSHVYWYRQLPEEGLKFMVYLQKENIIDESGMPKERFSAEFPKEGPSILRIQQVVRGDSAAYFCASSPGQGIANGYTFGSGTRLTVV.

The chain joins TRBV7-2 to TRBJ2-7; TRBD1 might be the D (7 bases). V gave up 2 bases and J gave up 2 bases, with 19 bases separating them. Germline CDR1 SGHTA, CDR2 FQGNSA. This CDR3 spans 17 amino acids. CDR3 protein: CASSLRGDSRTPYEQYF. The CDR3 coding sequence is TGTGCCAGCAGCTTAAGGGGGGACAGCCGGACCCCCTACGAGCAGTACTTC.